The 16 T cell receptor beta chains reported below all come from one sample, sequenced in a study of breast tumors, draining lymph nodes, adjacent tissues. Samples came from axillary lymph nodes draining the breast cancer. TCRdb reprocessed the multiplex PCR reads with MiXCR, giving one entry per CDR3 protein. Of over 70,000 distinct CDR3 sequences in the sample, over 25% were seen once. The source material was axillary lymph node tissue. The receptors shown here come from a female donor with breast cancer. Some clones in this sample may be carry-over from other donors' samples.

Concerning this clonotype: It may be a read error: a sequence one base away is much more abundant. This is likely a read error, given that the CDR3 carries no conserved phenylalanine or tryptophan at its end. CDR3 sequence reads: CASSTGPQETQYC. CDR3 DNA: TGTGCCAGCAGCACAGGGCCCCAAGAGACCCAGTACTGC. The chain carries TRBV11-1 and TRBJ2-5; D is perhaps TRBD1 (6 bases). The ends were cut back, 5 bases at V and 1 base at J, with 8 bases in the middle. The CDR3 extends over 13 amino acids. CDR1 is SGHAT, CDR2 FQDESV, per germline (reference sequence).

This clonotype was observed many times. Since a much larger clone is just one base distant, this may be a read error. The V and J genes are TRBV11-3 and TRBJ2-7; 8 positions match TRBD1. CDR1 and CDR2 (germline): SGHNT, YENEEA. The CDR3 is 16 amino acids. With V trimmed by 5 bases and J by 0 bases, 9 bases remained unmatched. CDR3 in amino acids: CASSREGQAASYEQYF. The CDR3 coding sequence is TGTGCCAGCAGCCGCGAGGGACAGGCGGCCTCCTACGAGCAGTACTTC.

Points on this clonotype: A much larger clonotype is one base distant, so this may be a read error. CDR3 bases: TGTGCCAGCAGTATTAGCGGCGGGGAGCCGTTTTTT. Amino acids: CASSISGGEPFF. The chain is built from TRBV27 and TRBJ2-2; TRBD2 might be the D (6 bases). The CDR3 has 12 amino acids. Looked up from germline, CDR1 is MNHEY and CDR2 is SMNVEV (reference sequence).

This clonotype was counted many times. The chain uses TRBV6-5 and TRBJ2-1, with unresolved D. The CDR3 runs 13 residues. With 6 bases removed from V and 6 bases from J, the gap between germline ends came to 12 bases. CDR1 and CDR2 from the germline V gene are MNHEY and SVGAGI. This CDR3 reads CASREGASNEQFF. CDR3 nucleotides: TGTGCCAGCAGGGAAGGAGCGAGCAATGAGCAGTTCTTC.

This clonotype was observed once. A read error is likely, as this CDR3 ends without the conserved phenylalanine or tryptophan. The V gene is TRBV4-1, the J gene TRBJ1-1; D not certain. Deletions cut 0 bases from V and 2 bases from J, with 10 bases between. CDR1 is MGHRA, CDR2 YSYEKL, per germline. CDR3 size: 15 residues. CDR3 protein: CASSQESQYNTEAFC. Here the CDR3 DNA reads TGCGCCAGCAGCCAAGAAAGTCAGTATAACACTGAAGCTTTCTGT.

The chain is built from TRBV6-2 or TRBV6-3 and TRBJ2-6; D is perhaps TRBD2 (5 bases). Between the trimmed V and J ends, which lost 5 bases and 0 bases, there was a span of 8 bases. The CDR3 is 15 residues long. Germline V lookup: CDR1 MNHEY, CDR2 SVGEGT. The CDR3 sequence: CASSQRDSGANVLTF. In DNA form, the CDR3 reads TGTGCCAGCAGTCAACGGGACTCTGGGGCCAACGTCCTGACTTTC.

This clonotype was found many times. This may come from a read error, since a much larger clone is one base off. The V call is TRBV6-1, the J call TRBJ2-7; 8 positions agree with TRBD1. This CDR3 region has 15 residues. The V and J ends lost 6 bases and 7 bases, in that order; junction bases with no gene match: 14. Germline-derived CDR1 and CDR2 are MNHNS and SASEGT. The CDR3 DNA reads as TGTGCCAGCAGACCCAGCGCAGGGGGCTATCGGGAGCAGTACTTC. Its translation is CASRPSAGGYREQYF.

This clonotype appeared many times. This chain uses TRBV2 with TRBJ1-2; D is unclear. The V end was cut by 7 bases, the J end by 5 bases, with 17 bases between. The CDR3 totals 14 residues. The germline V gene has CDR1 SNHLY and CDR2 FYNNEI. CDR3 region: CASKTFRDKYGYTF. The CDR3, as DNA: TGTGCCAGCAAAACCTTCCGAGATAAATATGGCTACACCTTC.

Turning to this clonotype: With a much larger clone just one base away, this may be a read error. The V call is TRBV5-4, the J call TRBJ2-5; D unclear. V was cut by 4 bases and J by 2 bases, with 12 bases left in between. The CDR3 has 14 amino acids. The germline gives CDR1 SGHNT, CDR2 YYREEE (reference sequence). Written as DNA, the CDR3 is TGTGCCAGCAGCCAAAGACACTCACAAGAGACCCAGTACTTC. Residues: CASSQRHSQETQYF.

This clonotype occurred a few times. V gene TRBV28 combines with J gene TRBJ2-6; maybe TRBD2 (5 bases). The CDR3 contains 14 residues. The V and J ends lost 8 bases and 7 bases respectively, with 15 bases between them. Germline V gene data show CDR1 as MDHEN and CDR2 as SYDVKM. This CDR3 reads CASSSPGGANVLTF. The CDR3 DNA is TGTGCCAGCTCCTCCCCCGGAGGAGCCAACGTCCTGACTTTC.

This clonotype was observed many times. This CDR3 reads CASSRGSGNTIYF. CDR3 in DNA: TGTGCCAGCAGCAGGGGGTCTGGAAACACCATATATTTT. The gene calls are TRBV6-5 and TRBJ1-3; 7 bases align to TRBD1. V shed 6 bases and J 1 base; nucleotides not matched to a gene: 0. The CDR3 is made up of 13 amino acids. From germline, CDR1 is MNHEY and CDR2 SVGAGI.

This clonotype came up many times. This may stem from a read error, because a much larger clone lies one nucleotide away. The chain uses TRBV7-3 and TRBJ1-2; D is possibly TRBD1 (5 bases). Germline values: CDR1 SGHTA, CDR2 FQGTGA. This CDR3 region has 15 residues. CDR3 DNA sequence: TGTGCCAGCAGCTCATCGGCGGGCAGGGATGGAGGCTACCCCTTC. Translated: CASSSSAGRDGGYPF.

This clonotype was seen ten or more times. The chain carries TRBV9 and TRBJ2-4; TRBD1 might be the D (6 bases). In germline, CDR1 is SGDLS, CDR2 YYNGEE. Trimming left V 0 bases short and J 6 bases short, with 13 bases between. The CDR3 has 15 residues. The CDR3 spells CASSVGGGSRNIQYF. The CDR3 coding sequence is TGTGCCAGCAGCGTAGGAGGGGGTAGTAGAAACATTCAGTACTTC.

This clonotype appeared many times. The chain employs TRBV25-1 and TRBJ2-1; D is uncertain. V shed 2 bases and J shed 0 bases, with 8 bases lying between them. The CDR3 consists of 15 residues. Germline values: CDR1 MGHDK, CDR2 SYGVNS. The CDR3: CASSERRISYNEQFF. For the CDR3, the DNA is TGTGCCAGCAGTGAACGTAGAATCTCCTACAATGAGCAGTTCTTC.

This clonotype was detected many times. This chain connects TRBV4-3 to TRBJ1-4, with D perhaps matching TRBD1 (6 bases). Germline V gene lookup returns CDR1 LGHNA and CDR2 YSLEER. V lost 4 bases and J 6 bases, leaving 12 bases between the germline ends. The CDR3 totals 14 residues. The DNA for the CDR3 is TGCGCCAGCAGCCTTAGTGGGGGCGATGAAAAACTGTTTTTT. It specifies CASSLSGGDEKLFF.

CDR3 in amino acids: CASGSRGQFNEQYF. For the CDR3, the DNA is TGTGCCAGCGGGTCCCGAGGACAGTTCAACGAGCAGTACTTC. This chain connects TRBV2 to TRBJ2-7; D may be TRBD1 (6 bases). Germline lookup yields CDR1 SNHLY and CDR2 FYNNEI. Trimming removed 8 bases from V and 5 bases from J, with 19 bases in between. The CDR3 is made up of 14 amino acids.